This TCR beta chain is from a study of OX40 agonist ivuxolimab in advanced cancers. Patients were excluded for autoimmune disease history or systemic immunosuppression. The method was immunoSEQ multiplex PCR; TCRdb's version includes in-frame clones alone and lacks a portion of them. The data show around 75,000 clones, approximately 88% seen once. The source was CD4+ or CD8+ T cells sorted from blood, collected in a trial of the OX40 agonist ivuxolimab. The sequence derives from an adult with an advanced solid tumor such as melanoma, head and neck, liver or kidney cancer.

DNA for the CDR3: TGTGCCAGCAGCCTCTCGGAGACCCAGTACTTC. Its translation is CASSLSETQYF. The rearrangement uses TRBV9 and TRBJ2-5; D remains unclear. The CDR3 is 11 residues long. V was clipped by 4 bases and J by 5 bases, with 6 bases between them. Germline loops: CDR1 SGDLS, CDR2 YYNGEE.